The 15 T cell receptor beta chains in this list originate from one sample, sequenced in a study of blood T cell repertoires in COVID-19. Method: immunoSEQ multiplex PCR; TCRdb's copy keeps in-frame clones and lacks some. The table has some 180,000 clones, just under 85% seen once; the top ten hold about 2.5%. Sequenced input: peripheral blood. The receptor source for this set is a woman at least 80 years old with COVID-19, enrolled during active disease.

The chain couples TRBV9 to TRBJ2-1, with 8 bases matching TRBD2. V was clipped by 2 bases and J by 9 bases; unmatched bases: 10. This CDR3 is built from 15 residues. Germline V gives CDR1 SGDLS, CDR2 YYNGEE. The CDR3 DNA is TGTGCCAGCAGCGTCGGAGCGGGAGAACTTAGTGAGCAGTTCTTC. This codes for CASSVGAGELSEQFF. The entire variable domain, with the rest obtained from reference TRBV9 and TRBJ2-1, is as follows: DSGVTQTPKHLITATGQRVTLRCSPRSGDLSVYWYQQSLDQGLQFLIQYYNGEERAKGNILERFSAQQFPDLHSELNLSSLELGDSALYFCASSVGAGELSEQFFGPGTRLTVL.

CDR3 in amino acids: CASSLDRVYGYTF. CDR3 in DNA: TGTGCCAGCAGCTTAGACAGGGTCTATGGCTACACCTTC. The V call is TRBV11-2, the J call TRBJ1-2; a possible D gene is TRBD1 (5 bases). Trimming pared 0 bases from V and 4 bases from J, leaving 6 bases between. The CDR3 sequence is 13 residues long. Germline assignment: CDR1 SGHAT and CDR2 FQNNGV. The whole variable domain, remainder taken from reference TRBV11-2 and TRBJ1-2, is EAGVAQSPRYKIIEKRQSVAFWCNPISGHATLYWYQQILGQGPKLLIQFQNNGVVDDSQLPKDRFSAERLKGVDSTLKIQPAKLEDSAVYLCASSLDRVYGYTFGSGTRLTVV.

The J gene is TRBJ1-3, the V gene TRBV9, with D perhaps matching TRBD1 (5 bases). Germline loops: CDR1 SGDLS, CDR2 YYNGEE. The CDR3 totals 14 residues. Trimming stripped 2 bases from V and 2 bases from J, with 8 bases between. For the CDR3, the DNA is TGTGCCAGCAGCGTTCGGGGGGCTGGAAACACCATATATTTT. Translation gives CASSVRGAGNTIYF.

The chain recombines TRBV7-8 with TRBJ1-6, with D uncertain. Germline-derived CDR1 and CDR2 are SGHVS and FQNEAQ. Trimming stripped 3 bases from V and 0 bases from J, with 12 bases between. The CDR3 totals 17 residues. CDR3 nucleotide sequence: TGTGCCAGCAGCTTCCGGGTCTCGAGCTCCTATAATTCACCCCTCCACTTT. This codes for CASSFRVSSSYNSPLHF.

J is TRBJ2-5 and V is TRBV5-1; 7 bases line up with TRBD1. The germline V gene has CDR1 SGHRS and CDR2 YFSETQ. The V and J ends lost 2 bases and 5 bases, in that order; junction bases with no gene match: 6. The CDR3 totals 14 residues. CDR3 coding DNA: TGCGCCAGCAGCTTCGGGACAGACTGGGAGACCCAGTACTTC. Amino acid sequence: CASSFGTDWETQYF.

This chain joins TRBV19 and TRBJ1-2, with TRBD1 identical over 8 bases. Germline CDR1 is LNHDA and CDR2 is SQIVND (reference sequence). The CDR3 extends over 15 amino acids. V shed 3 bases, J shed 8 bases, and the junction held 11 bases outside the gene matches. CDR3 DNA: TGTGCCAGTAGTATCCTCCCCACAGGGGGAGGAGGCTACACCTTC. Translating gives CASSILPTGGGGYTF.

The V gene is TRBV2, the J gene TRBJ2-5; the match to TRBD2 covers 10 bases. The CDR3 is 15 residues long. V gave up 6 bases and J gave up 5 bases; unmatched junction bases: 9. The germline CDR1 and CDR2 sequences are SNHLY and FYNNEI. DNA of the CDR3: TGTGCCAGCAGAGAGCGGGGGGGCAATTTCGAGACCCAGTACTTC. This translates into CASRERGGNFETQYF.

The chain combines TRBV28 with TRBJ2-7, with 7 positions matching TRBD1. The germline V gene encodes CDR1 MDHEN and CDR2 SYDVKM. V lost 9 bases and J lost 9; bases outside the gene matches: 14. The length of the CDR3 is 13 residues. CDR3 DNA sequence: TGTGCCAGTCTCGGGACAGATTACTTCCGGCAGTACTTC. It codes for CASLGTDYFRQYF.

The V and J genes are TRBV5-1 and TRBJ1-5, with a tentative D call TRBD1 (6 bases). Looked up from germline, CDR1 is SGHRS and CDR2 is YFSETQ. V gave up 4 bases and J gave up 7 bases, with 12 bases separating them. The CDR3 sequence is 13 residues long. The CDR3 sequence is CASSTTQGQPQHF. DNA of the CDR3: TGCGCCAGCAGCACGACACAGGGCCAGCCCCAGCATTTT. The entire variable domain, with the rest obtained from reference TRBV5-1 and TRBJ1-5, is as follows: KAGVTQTPRYLIKTRGQQVTLSCSPISGHRSVSWYQQTPGQGLQFLFEYFSETQRNKGNFPGRFSGRQFSNSRSEMNVSTLELGDSALYLCASSTTQGQPQHFGDGTRLSIL.

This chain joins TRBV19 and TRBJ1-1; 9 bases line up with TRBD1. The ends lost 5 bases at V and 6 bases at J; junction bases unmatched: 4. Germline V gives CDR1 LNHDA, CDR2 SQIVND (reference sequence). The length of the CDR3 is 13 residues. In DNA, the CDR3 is TGTGCCAGTAGTGATGACAGGGGGTCTGAAGCTTTCTTT. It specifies CASSDDRGSEAFF. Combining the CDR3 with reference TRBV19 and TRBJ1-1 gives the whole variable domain DGGITQSPKYLFRKEGQNVTLSCEQNLNHDAMYWYRQDPGQGLRLIYYSQIVNDFQKGDIAEGYSVSREKKESFPLTVTSAQKNPTAFYLCASSDDRGSEAFFGQGTRLTVV.

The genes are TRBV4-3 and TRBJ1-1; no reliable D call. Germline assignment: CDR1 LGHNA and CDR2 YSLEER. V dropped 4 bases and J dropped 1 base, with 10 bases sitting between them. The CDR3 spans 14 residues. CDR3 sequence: CASSLEFGNTEAFF. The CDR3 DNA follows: TGCGCCAGCAGCCTTGAATTCGGGAACACTGAAGCTTTCTTT.

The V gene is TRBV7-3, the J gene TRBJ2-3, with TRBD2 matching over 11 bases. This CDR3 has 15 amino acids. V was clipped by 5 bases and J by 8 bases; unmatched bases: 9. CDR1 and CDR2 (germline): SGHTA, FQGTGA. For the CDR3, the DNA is TGTGCCAGCAGCCTCCTAGCGGGGGGTCTGGGTACGCAGTATTTT. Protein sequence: CASSLLAGGLGTQYF.

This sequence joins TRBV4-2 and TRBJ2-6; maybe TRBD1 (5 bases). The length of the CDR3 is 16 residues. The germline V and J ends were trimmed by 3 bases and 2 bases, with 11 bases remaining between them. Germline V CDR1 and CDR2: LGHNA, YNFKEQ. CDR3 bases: TGTGCCAGCAGCCAGCTGCCAGGGACTGGGGCCAACGTCCTGACTTTC. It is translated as CASSQLPGTGANVLTF.

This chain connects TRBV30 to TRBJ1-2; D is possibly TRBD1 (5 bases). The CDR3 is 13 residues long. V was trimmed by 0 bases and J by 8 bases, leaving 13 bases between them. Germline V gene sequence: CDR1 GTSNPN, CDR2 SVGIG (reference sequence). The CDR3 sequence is CAWSVGTQRGYTF. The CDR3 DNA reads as TGTGCCTGGAGTGTCGGGACTCAGAGGGGCTACACCTTC.

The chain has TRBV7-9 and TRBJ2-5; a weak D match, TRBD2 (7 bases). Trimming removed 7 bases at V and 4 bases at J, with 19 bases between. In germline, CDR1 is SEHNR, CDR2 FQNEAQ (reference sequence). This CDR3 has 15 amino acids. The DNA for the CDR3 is TGTGCCAGCACCCCTATGGGGGGGGCATTAGAGACCCAGTACTTC. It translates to CASTPMGGALETQYF.